The entry that follows covers one T cell receptor (beta chain) sequence. This clone's antigen is unknown. The sample belongs to a study of CXCR3-negative and CXCR3-positive naive CD8 T cells (dated by TCRdb to the late 2010s). Turning to the overall study: Approximately 140 million TRB reads were obtained in total, roughly 1.5 +/- 0.3 million reads per library. Naive subsets from a handful of donors and memory cells from 3 donors were included in the TRBV-TRBJ cluster analysis. Diversity and physicochemical repertoire analyses covered about a dozen donors pooled from two independent experiments. Here is what the overall study found, with its caveats: Repertoire diversity was comparably high in both naive subsets but much lower in memory CD8+ T cells. Freshly isolated PBMCs were used for most assays because CXCR3 expression went down partially after cryopreservation. Within the same donor, TRBV-TRBJ usage looked similar between naive CXCR3-negative and CXCR3-positive cells, but memory cells had distinct patterns. Because surface CD5, which is linked to self-reactivity in mice, was comparable between the naive subsets, TCR interaction strength was also inferred from the physicochemical properties of TRB CDR3s. Compared with CXCR3-negative naive cells, CXCR3-positive naive cells had TRB CDR3s with higher hydrophobicity (lower Kidera factor 4), lower energy, and higher strength and volume indices.

Each CD8+ T cell subset was flow-sorted in triplicate, and some 310,000 cells per subset were placed directly into RLT lysis buffer. To keep memory contaminants out, a stringent definition of naive CD8+ T cells was applied: CD45RO-CCR7+CD27+CD95-. Peripheral blood mononuclear cells were isolated from buffy coats by standard density gradient centrifugation. A FACSAria III was used to flow-sort naive CXCR3-negative and CXCR3-positive CD8+ T cells. Total RNA was extracted from sorted cells using an RNeasy Mini Kit. Sequencing instrument: NextSeq 550. The Human TCR Profiling Kit (MiLaboratory) was used to make UMI-labeled 5' RACE TRB cDNA libraries. cDNA synthesis used the entire amount of extracted RNA, and PCR amplification then used the entire amount of cDNA produced. Libraries were prepared in parallel using an identical number of PCR cycles. The authors processed their data as follows. About 52,000 +/- 9,100 unique UMI-labeled TRB cDNA molecules per library were extracted with MIGEC and MiXCR, with at least two reads per UMI required. On average, each library contained roughly 40,000 +/- 10,000 functional in-frame TRB CDR3 nucleotide clonotypes without stop codons. After downsampling to 5000 UMI-labeled TRB molecules per sample, diversity metrics such as normalized Shannon-Wiener and Chao1 were calculated in VDJtools. VDJtools was used to calculate clonotype-size-weighted physicochemical properties of the central five CDR3 residues, namely interaction energy, strength, volume and Kidera factor 4. With the reads reprocessed by TCRdb, a single entry stands for each CDR3 protein sequence and no DNA is reported. TCRdb, not the authors, supplied the V and J calls. The sample's table lists a count of about 98,000 distinct CDR3 sequences. The ten top clones hold 0.7% to 1% of the sample.

According to the germline V gene, CDR1 reads SQVTM and CDR2 reads ANQGSEA. The CDR3 spans 14 residues, from the cysteine through the phenylalanine. No nucleotide data were recorded. The TCR sequence derives from a human donor in good health. Some clones in this sample may be carry-over from other donors' samples. The sequenced sample consisted of naive CXCR3+ CD8+ T cells from blood. In light of the paper, this sample's cell subset or site label describes: CD45RO-CCR7+CD27+CD95- naive CD8+ T cells expressing CXCR3 (TNR3+). The chain was built from TRBV29-1 and TRBJ2-1. CDR3 sequence: CSVETAGSYNEQFF.